This T cell receptor beta chain appears in the sequencing data of a study of persistence of HIV-infected CD4 T cells. Study background: Donors were ART-treated; their CMV- and Gag-responding CD4+ T cells were isolated.

Germline V gives CDR1 SEHNR, CDR2 FQNEAQ (reference sequence). The ends were cut back, 3 bases at V and 5 bases at J, with 16 bases in the middle. The CDR3 extends over 15 amino acids. An overlapping HIV-1 Gag peptide pool stimulated these cells at 1 ug/peptide/mL. CD40L-negative CD69-negative CD45RO-high memory CD4+ T cells were sorted as populations depleted of antigen-responding cells. Inclusion required CMV-positive serology and CD4+ counts above 400 cells/uL. Worth noting for this clone: Its specificity is unknown.

Study results and limitations: Rare CMV-responding cells carrying HIV-1 proviruses were not analyzed separately for TCR. TCRbeta richness was lower in CMV- and Gag-responding cells than in anti-CD3/anti-CD28-responding cells.

The libraries were made with immunoSEQ version 4 in survey mode. Assay used: immunoSEQ multiplex PCR; TCRdb lists only in-frame clones, some missing. This table has around 35,000 clones, approximately 78% appearing once. The receptor was derived from an adult with HIV. The donor label of this sample is uncertain. The sample here was cultured CD4+ T cells from PBMCs, taken from a patient who received antiretroviral therapy. The chain joins TRBV7-9 to TRBJ1-2; tentative D call: TRBD1 (5 bases). The DNA for the CDR3 is TGTGCCAGCAGCTTTGGGGCAGGGACCTATTATGGCTACACCTTC. Its protein is CASSFGAGTYYGYTF.